The entry below gives a single TCR beta chain sequence along with its context. Its specificity is not known. The sample belongs to a study of memory CD4+ T cells and cytomegalovirus serostatus. Study context: Donors were healthy Belgian adults, 8 to 10 CMV seropositive and fewer than 30 seronegative.

Study observations and caveats: A US-trained random forest predicted CMV serostatus with median AUC around 0.91.

The sort gate was single viable CD3+CD4+CD8-CD45RO+ cells for memory CD4+ T cells. CD4+ T cells were isolated by positive magnetic selection. In the original workflow: Out-of-frame sequences were removed, leaving around 2.2 million distinct TCRbeta sequences. Some clones are missing from TCRdb's copy, which holds only in-frame ones; the method was immunoSEQ multiplex PCR. V and J calls and clone size are copied from that table; D and trimming were computed from the DNA. Of 27,000 or so clones in the sample, more than 70% were seen once. The specimen sequenced was memory CD4+ T cells from blood. The origin of this receptor is an adult in good health and CMV-seronegative.

The CDR3 loop reads CASSPWTGGGLTEAFF. DNA for the CDR3: TGTGCCAGCAGCCCTTGGACAGGGGGAGGACTCACTGAAGCTTTCTTT. The V gene is TRBV4-2, the J gene TRBJ1-1, with 10 nucleotides matching TRBD1. The germline gives CDR1 LGHNA, CDR2 YNFKEQ. The CDR3 has 16 residues. V trimming: 4 bases; J trimming: 4 bases; junction bases outside the gene matches: 9.